A selection of T cell receptor beta chains follows, all from one sample in a study of molecular identifiers for immune sequencing clone quantification. TCRdb reprocessed the PCR reads with MiXCR, giving one entry per CDR3 protein. The repertoire holds approximately 670,000 distinct CDR3 sequences, with 15% to 20% as singletons. The sequencing sample was made of naive CD8+ T cells from blood, with Jurkat cell RNA spiked in. The source is a human donor in good health. Some libraries in this study had Jurkat cell RNA spiked in. The CDR3 runs from the conserved cysteine through the conserved F or W. D genes are given only for firm matches. Clone size is shown for a subset of rows, as once, few, many or a class of expanded clone.

.	many	TRBV6-5	TRBJ2-7	TGTGCCAGCAGAGCGGACGGAACCTACGAGCAGTACTTC	CASRADGTYEQYF
.	.	TRBV4-3	TRBJ1-2	TGCGCCAGCAGCCAAGATGTGAGCTGGACCTATGGCTACACCTTC	CASSQDVSWTYGYTF
TRBD1	many	TRBV30	TRBJ2-5	TGTGCCTGGAGTGCCGGACAGGGGCAAGAGACCCAGTACTTC	CAWSAGQGQETQYF
TRBD1	few	TRBV11-2	TRBJ1-4	TGTGCCAGCCAGGGGGGCTGGAGCGAAAAACTGTTTTTT	CASQGGWSEKLFF
TRBD1	many	TRBV15	TRBJ1-5	TGTGCCACCAGCAGGGAGGACAGGGTGAGCAATCAGCCCCAGCATTTT	CATSREDRVSNQPQHF
.	many	TRBV7-6	TRBJ2-7	TGTGCCAGCAGCTTAGAGCCAGGGGTGACCTACGAGCAGTACTTC	CASSLEPGVTYEQYF
.	many	TRBV7-9	TRBJ2-5	TGTGCCAGCACCGAACTTTCCGAGACCCAGTACTTC	CASTELSETQYF
.	many	TRBV27	TRBJ2-2	TGTGCCAGCAACCCCAGAAACACCGGGGAGCTGTTTTTT	CASNPRNTGELFF
.	many	TRBV21-1	TRBJ1-1	TGTGCCAGCAGCCAGACAGGGCCGCACACTGAAGCTTTCTTT	CASSQTGPHTEAFF
TRBD2	many	TRBV7-9	TRBJ2-3	TGTGCCAGCAGCCCTTGGGGCGGGGGGGCCACAGATACGCAGTATTTT	CASSPWGGGATDTQYF
TRBD2	.	TRBV13	TRBJ2-7	TGTGCCAGCAGCCCACCTAGCGGGAGCTACGAGCAGTGCTTC	CASSPPSGSYEQCF
.	many	TRBV20-1	TRBJ2-5	TGCAGTGCTAGAGGCAGGGTCCTATCAGGAAAGACCCAGTACTTC	CSARGRVLSGKTQYF
TRBD2	many	TRBV28	TRBJ2-2	TGTGCCAGCAGTTACGGACTAGCGGGACCGGCCGGGGAGCTGTTTTTT	CASSYGLAGPAGELFF
TRBD1	few	TRBV5-5	TRBJ1-5	TGTGCCAGCAGCCAACTGCCGACAGGGGACGGCAATCAGCCCCAGCATTTT	CASSQLPTGDGNQPQHF
TRBD2	few	TRBV5-4	TRBJ2-1	TGTGCCAGCAGCCTAGCGGACCCCTACAATGAGCAGTTCTTC	CASSLADPYNEQFF
.	many	TRBV7-9	TRBJ1-5	TGTGCCAGCAGCATCTCAGAGTTCAATCAGCCCCAGCATTTT	CASSISEFNQPQHF
TRBD2	few	TRBV5-4	TRBJ2-5	TGTGCCAGCAGCGTCCTTGGGCTAGCGGGAGCAGAGACCCAGTACTTC	CASSVLGLAGAETQYF
.	many	TRBV27	TRBJ2-3	TGTGCCAGCAGTCCCCGCGTTAGTACACCCTTAGGGGTGGATACGCAGTATTTT	CASSPRVSTPLGVDTQYF
.	many	TRBV19	TRBJ2-7	TGTGCCAGTAGCCCCGGGTTCGGAACCTACGAGCAGTACTTC	CASSPGFGTYEQYF
TRBD2	many	TRBV30	TRBJ2-5	TGTGCCTGGAGTGTACTTTCTGACGGACTAGCGGAATCCTACCAAGAGACCCAGTACTTC	CAWSVLSDGLAESYQETQYF
TRBD2	many	TRBV7-2	TRBJ2-4	TGTGCCAGCAGCTTATTAGCGGGAGCAGACATTCAGTACTTC	CASSLLAGADIQYF
.	few	TRBV7-7	TRBJ1-2	TGTGCCAGCAGCCCGGAGGGGTTGCGCGGGTGTCCGACCTATGGCTACACCTTC	CASSPEGLRGCPTYGYTF
.	few	TRBV30	TRBJ2-3	TGTGCCTGGAGTGTATTTGGGGCAGATACGCAGTATTTT	CAWSVFGADTQYF
.	.	TRBV30	TRBJ1-2	TGTGCCTCCGACGCAGCGGCTAACTATGGCTACACCTTC	CASDAAANYGYTF
TRBD1	many	TRBV7-9	TRBJ2-5	TGTGCCAGCAGCTCCCCGGGACAGTTTCAAGAGACCCAGTACTTC	CASSSPGQFQETQYF
.	.	TRBV3-1	TRBJ2-7	TGTGCCAGCAGCCACAGCCTCTCCTACGAGCAGTACTTC	CASSHSLSYEQYF
.	many	TRBV4-3	TRBJ1-1	TGCGCCAGCAGCCAATTTCTGGGAGAGAACACTGAAGCTTTCTTT	CASSQFLGENTEAFF
TRBD1	many	TRBV20-1	TRBJ1-5	TGCAGTGCTGGGACAGCTTATAGCAATCAGCCCCAGCATTTT	CSAGTAYSNQPQHF
.	few	TRBV7-9	TRBJ2-7	TGTGCCAGCAGTGACAATACAGGGTTCGTACAAAGCGAGCAGTACTTC	CASSDNTGFVQSEQYF
TRBD2	many	TRBV20-1	TRBJ2-2	TGCAGTGCTAGTAAAAGCGGGAGAGAACCCGGGGAGCTGTTTTTT	CSASKSGREPGELFF
.	many	TRBV9	TRBJ1-6	TGTGCCAGCAGCGTAGCGGCAGGGCTAAATAATTCACCCCTCCACTTT	CASSVAAGLNNSPLHF
.	many	TRBV6-5	TRBJ1-1	TGTGCCGTGGGGGGAACCGGGCACACTGAAGCTTTCTTT	CAVGGTGHTEAFF
TRBD1	many	TRBV25-1	TRBJ1-5	TGTGCCAGCAGTGGCGGGACAGCAAGTCAGCCCCAGCATTTT	CASSGGTASQPQHF
.	many	TRBV7-3	TRBJ2-2	TGTGCCAGCAGCCCGGACAGCACCGGGGAGCTGTTTTTT	CASSPDSTGELFF
TRBD1	many	TRBV20-1	TRBJ1-1	TGCAGTGCTCTCATCGAAGGGGGCATGAACACTGAAGCTTTCTTT	CSALIEGGMNTEAFF
TRBD2	.	TRBV2	TRBJ2-1	TGTGCCAGCGGTGATGTTCTAGCGGGCCCCGGCTCCTACAATGAGCAGTTCTTC	CASGDVLAGPGSYNEQFF
TRBD1	.	TRBV3-1	TRBJ2-3	TGTGCCAGCAGCCCCGCTAAGGGACAGGGATCAGGAGCAGATACGCAGTATTTT	CASSPAKGQGSGADTQYF
TRBD1	many	TRBV11-2	TRBJ2-1	TGTGCCAGCAGCTCAAGAACCGGGACAGCTCCATCCAATGAGCAGTTCTTC	CASSSRTGTAPSNEQFF
.	.	TRBV19	TRBJ2-1	TGTGCCAGTAGTACAGGGGCCCTTCACAATGAGCAGTTCTTC	CASSTGALHNEQFF
.	few	TRBV7-9	TRBJ2-7	TGTGCCAGCAGCTTCGAGGGGGGAGGCGAGCAGTACTTC	CASSFEGGGEQYF
.	.	TRBV7-9	TRBJ2-1	TGTGCCAGCACCGACAAGGGCCAGTACAATGAGCAGTTCTTC	CASTDKGQYNEQFF
.	few	TRBV9	TRBJ2-3	TGTGCCAGCAGCGCGCGGACTATCCTACGCACAGATACGCAGTATTTT	CASSARTILRTDTQYF
.	.	TRBV2	TRBJ2-3	TGTGCCAGCAGTGAACCCGGAGGCCCAGCCGCTACGCAGTATTTT	CASSEPGGPAATQYF
.	.	TRBV6-2/TRBV6-3	TRBJ1-1	TGTGCCAGCAGCGCAAACGGGGGTAGCGCTTTCTTT	CASSANGGSAFF
.	many	TRBV6-5	TRBJ1-3	TGTGCCAGCAGCCCTCTCGGGGCCTCTGGAAACACCATATATTTT	CASSPLGASGNTIYF
TRBD1	many	TRBV27	TRBJ1-1	TGTGCCAGCGGACAGGGGGCCACGAACACTGAAGCTTTCTTT	CASGQGATNTEAFF
TRBD1	few	TRBV30	TRBJ2-7	TGTGCCTGGACGGGACAGAGCTACGAGCAGTACTTC	CAWTGQSYEQYF
TRBD1	many	TRBV30	TRBJ1-1	TGTGCCTGGAGTTGGCTTGAGGGGGCGCCCACTGAAGCTTTCTTT	CAWSWLEGAPTEAFF
.	many	TRBV29-1	TRBJ2-2	TGCAGCGTTGAAGATAGGAGGACCGGGGAGCTGTTTTTT	CSVEDRRTGELFF
.	many	TRBV20-1	TRBJ1-1	TGCAGTGCTAGAGATGAGGGGTGGACACCTGAAGCTTTCTTT	CSARDEGWTPEAFF
.	few	TRBV7-9	TRBJ1-1	TGTGCCAGCGGCCTTCCTGAGGCCGAGCTGACTAACACTGAAGCTTTCTTT	CASGLPEAELTNTEAFF
.	.	TRBV7-6	TRBJ1-3	TGTGCCAGCCTCCCTTACAGATCCGGAAACACCATATATTTT	CASLPYRSGNTIYF
.	few	TRBV19	TRBJ2-7	TGTGCCAGTAGTGAAGGGTTCTTCTACGAGCAGTACTTC	CASSEGFFYEQYF
TRBD2	many	TRBV12-3/TRBV12-4	TRBJ2-1	TGTGCCAGCAGTTACCTAGCGGGGGACTACAATGAGCAGTTCTTC	CASSYLAGDYNEQFF
.	.	TRBV9	TRBJ2-7	TGTGCCAGCAGCGTAGACGTTAGCGGCCACGAGCAGTACTTC	CASSVDVSGHEQYF
TRBD2	many	TRBV6-6	TRBJ2-5	TGTGCCAGCGGGGGGGGTTTTGAGACCCAGTACTTC	CASGGGFETQYF
TRBD2	many	TRBV9	TRBJ2-3	TGTGCCAGCAGCGTATGGACTAGCGGGGGATCAGATACGCAGTATTTT	CASSVWTSGGSDTQYF